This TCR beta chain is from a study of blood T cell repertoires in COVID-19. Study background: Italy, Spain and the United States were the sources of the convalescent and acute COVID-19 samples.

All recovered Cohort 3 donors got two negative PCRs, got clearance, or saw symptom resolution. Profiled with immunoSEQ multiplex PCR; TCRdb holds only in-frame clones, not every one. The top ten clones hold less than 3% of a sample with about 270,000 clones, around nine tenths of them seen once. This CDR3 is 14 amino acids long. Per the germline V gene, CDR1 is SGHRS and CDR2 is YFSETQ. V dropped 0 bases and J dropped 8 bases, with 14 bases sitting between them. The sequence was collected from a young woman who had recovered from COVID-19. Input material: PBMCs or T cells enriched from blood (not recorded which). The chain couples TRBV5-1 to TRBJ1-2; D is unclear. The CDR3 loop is CASSLAGDLRGYTF. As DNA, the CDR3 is TGCGCCAGCAGCTTGGCCGGGGATTTAAGGGGCTACACCTTC.